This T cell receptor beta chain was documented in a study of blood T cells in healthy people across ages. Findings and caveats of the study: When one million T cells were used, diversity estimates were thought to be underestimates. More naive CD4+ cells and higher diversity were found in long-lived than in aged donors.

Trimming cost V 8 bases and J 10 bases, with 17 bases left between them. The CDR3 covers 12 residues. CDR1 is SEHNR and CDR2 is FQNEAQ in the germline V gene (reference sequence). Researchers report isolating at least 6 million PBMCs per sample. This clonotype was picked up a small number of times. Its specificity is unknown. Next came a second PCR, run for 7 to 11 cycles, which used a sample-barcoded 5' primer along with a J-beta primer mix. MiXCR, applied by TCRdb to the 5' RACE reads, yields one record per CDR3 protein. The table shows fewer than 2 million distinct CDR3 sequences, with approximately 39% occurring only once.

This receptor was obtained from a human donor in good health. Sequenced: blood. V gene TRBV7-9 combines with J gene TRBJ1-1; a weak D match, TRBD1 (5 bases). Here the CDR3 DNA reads TGTGCCAGCCTCGGGGTCAGGGCTGGAGCTTTCTTT. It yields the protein CASLGVRAGAFF.